The count of the clone carrying this T cell receptor beta chain is one. What it recognizes is unknown. The data originate from a study of T cell responses to AZD1222 COVID-19 vaccine. Study observations and caveats: Regions 160-218 and 743-854 held dominance among vaccine-associated CD4 TCRs, which spanned spike. A mostly white British donor set with more females was recruited, and clonal diversity was possibly underestimated.

Some clones are missing from TCRdb's copy, which holds only in-frame ones; the method was immunoSEQ multiplex PCR. Found here are tens of thousands of clones, approximately 90% of them singletons; the top ten hold approximately 30%. The specimen was peripheral blood, collected 28 days after the second AZD1222 dose. The sequence was collected from an adult who received the AZD1222 COVID-19 vaccine.

CDR3 amino acids: CASSQDRMFF. DNA for the CDR3: TGTGCCAGCAGCCAAGATCGTATGTTCTTT. The J gene is TRBJ1-1, the V gene TRBV3-1 (or the pseudogene TRBV3-2), with D hard to call. V was shortened by 0 bases and J by 14 bases, with 7 bases between the two germline ends. The CDR3 is 10 amino acids. CDR1 and CDR2 from the germline V gene are LGHDT and YNNKEL (reference sequence).